Reported below is one T cell receptor (beta chain). CDR1 and CDR2 from the germline V gene are SGHVS and FNYEAQ. V lost 3 bases, J lost 1 base, and 6 bases stayed unmatched. There are 15 residues in the CDR3. The data derive from a study of shared T cell receptors in the human thymus. The repertoire was sequenced with immunoSEQ multiplex PCR; TCRdb's copy has only in-frame clones and lacks some. There are more than 550,000 clones in the sample; approximately 85% occur only once, and more than 0.01% lies in the top ten. The sample also formed part of further work on human thymus T cells. Per that paper: There appeared to be biased usage of V and J genes in thymic and blood repertoires.

The receptor comes from a girl under three years old with a congenital heart defect. This chain connects TRBV7-6 to TRBJ2-7; 7 bases agree with TRBD1. Sequenced input: thymocytes. The CDR3 loop is CASSFRGGASYEQYF. The CDR3 nucleotides are TGTGCCAGCAGCTTTAGAGGGGGCGCATCCTACGAGCAGTACTTC.